This TCR beta chain came from a study of a mutant IDH1 vaccine in newly diagnosed glioma. At the level of the study: Either 4-6 weeks after radiotherapy alone or alongside temozolomide, vaccination was begun. Earlier therapy was either radiotherapy, temozolomide, or both, and most got both.

Produced via immunoSEQ multiplex PCR; TCRdb's table is partial and in-frame only. The table lists some 28,000 clones, 80% to 85% of them singletons. The time point here: week 23, last vaccination. The investigators gave 300 ug of mutant IDH1 20-mer peptide in each vaccine dose, together with topical imiquimod. Trimming cost V 4 bases and J 9 bases, with 15 bases left between them. The CDR3 contains 13 residues. In germline, CDR1 is KGHSH, CDR2 LQKENI. As regards this clone: As yet, its antigen is unknown.

The origin of this receptor is a woman under 40 with glioma. V usage is TRBV18 and J usage is TRBJ2-5; D tentatively fits TRBD1 or TRBD2 (5 bases each). Source: PBMCs, taken from a glioma patient whose treatment included an IDH1 peptide vaccine. CDR3 residues: CASSRDPQGPQYF. The CDR3 DNA is TGTGCCAGCTCACGGGACCCCCAGGGACCCCAGTACTTC.